The entry below gives a single T cell receptor (beta chain) sequence along with its context. The antigen is unknown. The germline V gene has CDR1 SEHNR and CDR2 FQNEAQ (reference sequence). The V segment lost 3 bases and the J segment 14 bases; nucleotides outside the gene matches: 15. This CDR3 region has 16 residues. TCRdb's copy holds only in-frame clones and misses some; the assay was immunoSEQ multiplex PCR. The sample carries 85,000 to 100,000 clones, roughly 85% recorded once. This sample is drawn from a study of T cell responses to AZD1222 COVID-19 vaccine. For the study at large: Second doses at about 4 or about 12 weeks were pooled. Findings and limits, study-wide: Of the AZD1222 recipients, only 5 to 7 were seropositive at baseline. Repertoires were collected only later (after the peak T cell response had occurred). Spike-specific TCR breadth rose after two AZD1222 doses, and depth rose as well.

The sequences come from peripheral blood, collected on day 0 of AZD1222 vaccination. V and J are TRBV7-9 and TRBJ2-1; 11 bases are a match to TRBD2. This TCR came from an adult in good health. This chain's CDR3 is CASSFGSGRAGSIEFF. The DNA of the CDR3 is TGTGCCAGCAGCTTTGGTAGCGGGAGGGCCGGGTCCATTGAGTTCTTC.